Each of the 9 T cell receptor beta chains below was sequenced from the same sample in a study of blood T cell repertoires in COVID-19. Method: immunoSEQ multiplex PCR; TCRdb's copy keeps in-frame clones and lacks some. The data contain about 160,000 clones, over 75% of them seen just once; the ten biggest clones take up around 6%. Sequences were obtained from PBMCs or T cells enriched from blood (not recorded which). Every receptor here comes from a woman aged 40-49 years with acute COVID-19.

The chain joins TRBV24-1 to TRBJ2-3, with 8 bases aligning to TRBD2. The V segment lost 4 bases and the J segment 3 bases; nucleotides outside the gene matches: 5. Germline lookup yields CDR1 KGHDR and CDR2 SFDVKD. CDR3 length equals 15 residues. The CDR3 nucleotides are TGTGCCACCAGTGACCCAACGGGGGGGACAGATACGCAGTATTTT. Translating it yields CATSDPTGGTDTQYF.

This clone was observed a single time. The chain employs TRBV19 and TRBJ1-1; D gene ambiguous. Trimming left V 1 base short and J 3 bases short, with 6 bases between. This CDR3 region has 13 residues. In germline, CDR1 is LNHDA, CDR2 SQIVND (reference sequence). The chain's CDR3 is CASSIGRDTEAFF. Written as DNA, the CDR3 is TGTGCCAGTAGTATAGGCCGGGACACTGAAGCTTTCTTT.

The chain couples TRBV25-1 to TRBJ1-1; 11 bases match TRBD1. V lost 6 bases to trimming and J lost 4 bases; unmatched junction nucleotides: 7. There are 15 residues in the CDR3. Germline V gene lookup returns CDR1 MGHDK and CDR2 SYGVNS. DNA for the CDR3: TGTGCCAGCAGCGGACAGGGGGCCGACGGCACTGAAGCTTTCTTT. It translates to CASSGQGADGTEAFF.

Of note for this clone: Its ends do not fully match the called genes, so a read error is possible. The chain employs TRBV5-6 and TRBJ2-3; 9 bases are shared with TRBD2. CDR1 and CDR2 (germline): SGHDT, YYEEEE. The CDR3 loop spans 16 amino acids. The CDR3 region has the DNA TGTACCAGCAGCTTCCGTGGCGGGAGGGGGTCAGATACGCAGTATTTT. Amino acid sequence: CTSSFRGGRGSDTQYF.

The V gene is TRBV11-2, the J gene TRBJ2-1; 12 bases match TRBD2. Looked up from germline, CDR1 is SGHAT and CDR2 is FQNNGV. This CDR3 comprises 15 residues. The ends lost 5 bases at V and 9 bases at J; junction bases unmatched: 8. CDR3 sequence: CASSKTSGSDGEQFF. For the CDR3, the DNA is TGTGCCAGCAGCAAGACTAGCGGGAGCGATGGTGAGCAGTTCTTC.

This clone was seen once. The chain employs TRBV25-1 and TRBJ2-1; 8 positions agree with TRBD2. Germline V gene sequence: CDR1 MGHDK, CDR2 SYGVNS. The V gene end was trimmed by 4 bases and the J gene end by 7 bases; junction bases not matched to a gene: 6. The CDR3 is 14 amino acids. CDR3 DNA sequence: TGTGCCAGCAGTGTAGCGGGATCCTCAAATGAGCAGTTCTTC. It yields the protein CASSVAGSSNEQFF. Full variable domain (rest looked up from reference TRBV25-1 and TRBJ2-1): EADIYQTPRYLVIGTGKKITLECSQTMGHDKMYWYQQDPGMELHLIHYSYGVNSTEKGDLSSESTVSRIRTEHFPLTLESARPSHTSQYLCASSVAGSSNEQFFGPGTRLTVL.

The CDR3 coding sequence is TGTGCCAGTAGTTTCGTGGGGAGCACTGAAGCTTTCTTT. Its protein is CASSFVGSTEAFF. The chain links TRBV19 to TRBJ1-1; D not resolved. CDR1 and CDR2 (germline): LNHDA, SQIVND (reference sequence). This CDR3 has 13 amino acids. Trimming shortened V by 5 bases and J by 4 bases, and 11 bases separated the two germline ends.

This chain links TRBV27 with TRBJ2-7; maybe TRBD1 (6 bases). The V gene lost 4 bases and the J gene lost 2 bases, with 12 bases spanning the gap. The CDR3 covers 14 residues. The V gene's germline CDR1 is MNHEY and CDR2 SMNVEV (reference sequence). CDR3 sequence (DNA): TGTGCCAGCAGTTGGGGGCCTGGACCCTACGAGCAGTACTTC. Protein product: CASSWGPGPYEQYF.

The chain recombines TRBV29-1 with TRBJ2-5; D is uncertain. Per germline, CDR1 SQVTM and CDR2 ANQGSEA. V was shortened by 2 bases and J by 4 bases, with 11 bases between the two germline ends. The CDR3 is 13 residues long. This CDR3 reads CSVENTMGETQYF. CDR3 DNA: TGCAGCGTTGAAAATACTATGGGAGAGACCCAGTACTTC.